This TCR beta chain stems from a study of T cells in Graves' hyperthyroidism and ophthalmopathy. Germline loops: CDR1 SNHLY, CDR2 FYNNEI. CDR3 size: 14 residues. Trimming shortened V by 2 bases and J by 5 bases, and 13 bases separated the two germline ends. Researchers amplified the TCR beta CDR3 regions from RNA transcripts. The primer set for the first-round RT-PCR of the TCR CDR3 was HTBI. Each CDR3 protein gets one entry after TCRdb re-called the multiplex PCR reads with MiXCR. In the table there are hundreds of thousands of distinct CDR3 sequences, just over 35% of which are singletons. The clonotype originates from a middle-aged woman with Graves' hyperthyroidism. This chain joins TRBV2 and TRBJ2-7; D ambiguous. The sequencing sample was made of blood. The CDR3 nucleotides are TGTGCCAGCAGTGAAAACGGTATCATGAACGAGCAGTACTTC. This sequence encodes CASSENGIMNEQYF.